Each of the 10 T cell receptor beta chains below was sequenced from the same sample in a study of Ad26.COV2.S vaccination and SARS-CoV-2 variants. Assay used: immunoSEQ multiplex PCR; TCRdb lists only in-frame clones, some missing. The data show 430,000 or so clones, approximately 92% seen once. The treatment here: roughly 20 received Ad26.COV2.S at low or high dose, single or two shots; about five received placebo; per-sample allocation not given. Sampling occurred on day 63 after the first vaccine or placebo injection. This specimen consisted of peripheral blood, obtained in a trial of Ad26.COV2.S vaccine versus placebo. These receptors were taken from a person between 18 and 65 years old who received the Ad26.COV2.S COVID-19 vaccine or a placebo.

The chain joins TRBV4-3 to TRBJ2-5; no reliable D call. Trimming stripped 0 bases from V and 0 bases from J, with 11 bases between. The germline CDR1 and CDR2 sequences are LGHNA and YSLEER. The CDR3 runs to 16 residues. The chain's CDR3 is CASSQDWSMYQETQYF. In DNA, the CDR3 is TGCGCCAGCAGCCAAGATTGGTCCATGTACCAAGAGACCCAGTACTTC.

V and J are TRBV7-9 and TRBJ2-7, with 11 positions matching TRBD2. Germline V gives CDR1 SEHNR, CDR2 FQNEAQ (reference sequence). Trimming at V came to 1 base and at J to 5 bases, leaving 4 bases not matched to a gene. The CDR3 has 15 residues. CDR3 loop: CASSLGQTSGNEQYF. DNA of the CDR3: TGTGCCAGCAGCTTAGGGCAGACTAGCGGGAACGAGCAGTACTTC.

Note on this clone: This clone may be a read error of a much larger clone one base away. The CDR3 region is CASSYSYTGELFF. Written as DNA, the CDR3 is TGTGCCAGCAGTTACTCCTACACCGGGGAGCTGTTTTTT. V and J are TRBV6-6 and TRBJ2-2; unclear D gene. V was clipped by 0 bases and J by 3 bases, with 2 bases between them. Germline V gene lookup returns CDR1 MNHNY and CDR2 SVGAGI (reference sequence). The length of the CDR3 is 13 residues.

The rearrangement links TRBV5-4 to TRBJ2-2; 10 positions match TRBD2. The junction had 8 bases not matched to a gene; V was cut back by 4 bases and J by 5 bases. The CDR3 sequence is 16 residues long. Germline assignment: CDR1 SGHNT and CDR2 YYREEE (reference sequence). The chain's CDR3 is CASSRLAGEGTGELFF. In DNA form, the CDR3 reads TGTGCCAGCAGCCGTCTAGCGGGAGAAGGGACCGGGGAGCTGTTTTTT.

The CDR3 DNA sequence: TGTGCCAGCAGCCCTCCCGGCCCCGCCGACAGGGACAATGAGCAGTTCTTC. It translates to CASSPPGPADRDNEQFF. The gene calls are TRBV9 and TRBJ2-1; 7 bases are a match to TRBD1. This CDR3 region has 17 residues. V was clipped by 4 bases and J by 5 bases; unmatched bases: 15. Germline CDR1 reads SGDLS; CDR2 reads YYNGEE.

CDR3 protein: CASSDFGGPTDTQYF. The CDR3, as DNA: TGCGCCAGCAGTGATTTCGGCGGACCCACAGATACGCAGTATTTT. The V and J genes are TRBV10-2 and TRBJ2-3, with D uncertain. V lost 3 bases, J lost 2 bases, and 12 bases lay in between. The CDR3 sequence is 15 residues long. CDR1 and CDR2 (germline): WSHSY, SAAADI.

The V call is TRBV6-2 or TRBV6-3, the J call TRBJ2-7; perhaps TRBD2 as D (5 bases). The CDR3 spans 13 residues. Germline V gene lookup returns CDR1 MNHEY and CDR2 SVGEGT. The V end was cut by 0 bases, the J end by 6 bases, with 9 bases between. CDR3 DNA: TGTGCCAGCAGTTACTCGGAAGAGGGCGAGCAGTACTTC. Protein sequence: CASSYSEEGEQYF.

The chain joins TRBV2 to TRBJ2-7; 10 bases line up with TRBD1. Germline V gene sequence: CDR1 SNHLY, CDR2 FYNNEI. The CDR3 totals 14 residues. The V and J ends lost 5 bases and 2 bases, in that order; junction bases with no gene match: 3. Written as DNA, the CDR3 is TGTGCCAGCAGTTGGGACAGGGGAACCTACGAGCAGTACTTC. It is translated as CASSWDRGTYEQYF.

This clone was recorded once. This CDR3 is CASSLGRGFNQPQHF. The CDR3 DNA sequence: TGTGCCAGCAGTTTGGGTAGGGGTTTCAATCAGCCCCAGCATTTT. The V gene is TRBV28, the J gene TRBJ1-5, with TRBD1 as a possible D gene (5 bases). The germline gives CDR1 MDHEN, CDR2 SYDVKM. This CDR3 has 15 residues. V was pared by 3 bases and J by 3 bases, with 12 bases between.

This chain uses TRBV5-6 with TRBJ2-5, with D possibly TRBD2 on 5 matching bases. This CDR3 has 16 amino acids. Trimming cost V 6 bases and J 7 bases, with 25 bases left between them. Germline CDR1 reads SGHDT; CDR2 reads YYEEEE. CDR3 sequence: CASTAWVGPAEATQYF. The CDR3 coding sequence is TGTGCCAGCACCGCCTGGGTGGGCCCGGCGGAGGCGACCCAGTACTTC. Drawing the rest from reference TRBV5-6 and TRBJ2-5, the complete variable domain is DAGVTQSPTHLIKTRGQQVTLRCSPKSGHDTVSWYQQALGQGPQFIFQYYEEEERQRGNFPDRFSGHQFPNYSSELNVNALLLGDSALYLCASTAWVGPAEATQYFGPGTRLLVL.